These 13 T cell receptor beta chains came from one sample sequenced in a study of OX40 agonist ivuxolimab in advanced cancers. TCRdb's copy holds only in-frame clones and misses some; the assay was immunoSEQ multiplex PCR. Here the sample spans about 66,000 clones, roughly 87% being singletons. The sequenced sample was CD4+ or CD8+ T cells sorted from blood, obtained in a trial of the OX40 agonist ivuxolimab. The receptors here all came from an adult with an advanced solid tumor such as melanoma, head and neck, liver or kidney cancer.

The chain has TRBV28 and TRBJ2-5, with D unresolved. V lost 7 bases to trimming and J lost 4 bases, with 16 bases between them. Germline V gene sequence: CDR1 MDHEN, CDR2 SYDVKM. The CDR3 is made up of 14 amino acids. The CDR3 reads CASTPSPQLETQYF. The CDR3 DNA reads as TGTGCCAGCACCCCTTCCCCACAGCTAGAGACCCAGTACTTC.

CDR3 sequence: CAISAGRGNTEAFF. CDR3 coding DNA: TGTGCCATCAGTGCGGGCAGGGGGAACACTGAAGCTTTCTTT. This chain connects TRBV10-3 to TRBJ1-1, with D perhaps matching TRBD1 (6 bases). This CDR3 has 14 residues. Trimming took off 4 bases at V and 1 base at J, with 10 bases between the two ends. In germline, CDR1 is ENHRY, CDR2 SYGVKD.

This clone appeared once. The chain is built from TRBV11-3 and TRBJ1-6; D is unresolved. Germline V lookup: CDR1 SGHNT, CDR2 YENEEA. With 0 bases removed from V and 9 bases from J, the gap between germline ends came to 6 bases. CDR3 size: 13 residues. The CDR3 DNA is TGTGCCAGCAGCTTAGAAACTGGTTCACCCCTCCACTTT. This gives the protein CASSLETGSPLHF.

The CDR3 DNA is TGTGCCTGGAGTGCAACCACCCGACAGGGTTCGAAGGAACAGCCCCAGCATTTT. Residues: CAWSATTRQGSKEQPQHF. The chain recombines TRBV30 with TRBJ1-5; 7 bases align to TRBD1. The ends lost 1 base at V and 7 bases at J; junction bases unmatched: 19. Germline lookup yields CDR1 GTSNPN and CDR2 SVGIG (reference sequence). This CDR3 spans 18 amino acids.

The gene calls are TRBV4-2 and TRBJ2-5; 8 nucleotides align to TRBD1. Germline loops: CDR1 LGHNA, CDR2 YNFKEQ. This CDR3 is 17 amino acids long. The V gene end was trimmed by 0 bases and the J gene end by 5 bases; junction bases not matched to a gene: 11. The CDR3 DNA sequence: TGTGCCAGCAGCCAAGAATATGGACAGGGATCTATGGAGACCCAGTACTTC. As protein: CASSQEYGQGSMETQYF.

The chain is built from TRBV25-1 and TRBJ2-1, with a tentative D call TRBD1 (5 bases). V was shortened by 8 bases and J by 5 bases, with 16 bases between the two germline ends. The CDR3 is made up of 14 amino acids. Germline loops: CDR1 MGHDK, CDR2 SYGVNS. The CDR3 loop reads CASGARVRDNEQFF. The CDR3 DNA is TGTGCCAGCGGGGCCAGGGTCCGGGACAATGAGCAGTTCTTC.

This rearrangement joins TRBV19 to TRBJ2-6; 9 positions agree with TRBD1. The germline V gene has CDR1 LNHDA and CDR2 SQIVND (reference sequence). J gave up 3 bases and V 5 bases, and 5 bases lay outside the gene matches. The CDR3 consists of 16 residues. CDR3: CASSAQGALGANVLTF. The CDR3 DNA reads as TGTGCCAGTAGTGCACAGGGGGCGCTTGGGGCCAACGTCCTGACTTTC. The entire variable domain, with the rest obtained from reference TRBV19 and TRBJ2-6, is as follows: DGGITQSPKYLFRKEGQNVTLSCEQNLNHDAMYWYRQDPGQGLRLIYYSQIVNDFQKGDIAEGYSVSREKKESFPLTVTSAQKNPTAFYLCASSAQGALGANVLTFGAGSRLTVL.

V and J are TRBV18 and TRBJ2-5; 11 bases fit TRBD2. The DNA end favors TRBJ2-7, so the J call may be wrong. The V gene's germline CDR1 is KGHSH and CDR2 LQKENI. The CDR3 has 17 residues. The CDR3 sequence is CASSPALAGGMTYEQYF. CDR3 DNA sequence: TGTGCCAGCTCACCGGCCCTAGCGGGGGGCATGACCTACGAGCAGTACTTC.

The rearrangement links TRBV9 to TRBJ1-3; no reliable D call. The V and J ends lost 1 base and 0 bases respectively, with 11 bases between them. Germline assignment: CDR1 SGDLS and CDR2 YYNGEE. This CDR3 has 16 residues. For the CDR3, the DNA is TGTGCCAGCAGCGTAACGGGGTCTACCTCTGGAAACACCATATATTTT. This gives the protein CASSVTGSTSGNTIYF.

The chain uses TRBV21-1 and TRBJ2-7; the D call of TRBD2 is as the table states it, not checked on the DNA. TRBV21-1 is a pseudogene locus. The CDR3 totals 14 residues. The CDR3: CAKGLAQIVYEQYF. In nucleotides, the CDR3 is TGTGCCAAGGGACTAGCTCAGATTGTGTACGAGCAGTACTTC.

The rearrangement uses TRBV2 and TRBJ2-4; perhaps TRBD2 as D (6 bases). With 9 bases removed from V and 1 base from J, the gap between germline ends came to 13 bases. The CDR3 is made up of 14 amino acids. The germline CDR1 and CDR2 sequences are SNHLY and FYNNEI. The CDR3 reads CASGGGVAKNIQYF. The CDR3 region has the DNA TGTGCCAGTGGAGGCGGGGTGGCCAAAAACATTCAGTACTTC.

In DNA form, the CDR3 reads TGTGCCAGTAGTTCACAGGTTGGTGGCTACACCTTC. As protein: CASSSQVGGYTF. This chain joins TRBV19 and TRBJ1-2; maybe TRBD1 (5 bases). V was clipped by 5 bases and J by 7 bases, with 11 bases between them. CDR1 is LNHDA, CDR2 SQIVND, per germline (reference sequence). The CDR3 is 12 amino acids.

This chain joins TRBV5-1 and TRBJ1-2; 7 bases are a match to TRBD1. In germline, CDR1 is SGHRS, CDR2 YFSETQ. This CDR3 comprises 15 residues. Germline trimming cut 2 bases from V and 4 bases from J; bases unmatched to any gene: 8. The CDR3 sequence: CASSLQSGQTYGYTF. DNA for the CDR3: TGCGCCAGCAGCTTACAATCGGGACAGACCTATGGCTACACCTTC.